Presented here are 4 T cell receptor beta chains from one specimen sequenced in a study of cytomegalovirus exposure and HLA in healthy donors (dated by TCRdb to 2017 to 2019). Libraries were built with the immunoSEQ multiplex PCR assay. The table was pulled from immuneACCESS by TCRdb, which kept in-frame rearrangements only. Such tables lose some clones; where checked, under half of the loss comes from unresolved V genes, and the rest has no known cause. The sample table shows 100,000 to 150,000 clones, and 89% are seen once. The top ten clones comprise about 3% of the sample. The sequenced sample was PBMCs. These receptors all come from a man aged 25 to 45 in good health and CMV-seronegative.

The chain links TRBV19 to TRBJ1-6; D remains unclear. CDR1 is LNHDA and CDR2 is SQIVND in the germline V gene (reference sequence). The CDR3 contains 20 residues. Trimming stripped 4 bases from V and 0 bases from J, with 22 bases between. The DNA for the CDR3 is TGTGCCAGTAGTACGTTCCGCCAGGTTCTTAACATCTCCTATAATTCACCCCTCCACTTT. As protein: CASSTFRQVLNISYNSPLHF.

The rearrangement links TRBV6-6 to TRBJ1-2; 11 nucleotides line up with TRBD1. The ends lost 5 bases at V and 8 bases at J; junction bases unmatched: 13. CDR3 length equals 16 residues. CDR1 and CDR2 (germline): MNHNY, SVGAGI (reference sequence). CDR3 residues: CASSRIRDRGFRGYTF. CDR3 sequence (DNA): TGTGCCAGCAGTCGGATCCGGGACAGGGGGTTCCGGGGCTACACCTTC.

The chain has TRBV5-5 and TRBJ1-1, with 7 bases matching TRBD1. The V gene's germline CDR1 is SGHKS and CDR2 YYEKEE (reference sequence). CDR3 size: 15 residues. V gave up 5 bases and J gave up 1 base; unmatched junction bases: 8. For the CDR3, the DNA is TGTGCCAGCAGTTCTGGGACAGTTACGAACACTGAAGCTTTCTTT. This codes for CASSSGTVTNTEAFF.

In DNA form, the CDR3 reads TGCGCCAGCAGCGAATCCGGGACAGTGTATCAGCCCCAGCATTTT. It codes for CASSESGTVYQPQHF. The genes are TRBV5-1 and TRBJ1-5; TRBD1 matches at 7 bases. The CDR3 is made up of 15 amino acids. The ends lost 4 bases at V and 5 bases at J; junction bases unmatched: 9. Germline-derived CDR1 and CDR2 are SGHRS and YFSETQ.